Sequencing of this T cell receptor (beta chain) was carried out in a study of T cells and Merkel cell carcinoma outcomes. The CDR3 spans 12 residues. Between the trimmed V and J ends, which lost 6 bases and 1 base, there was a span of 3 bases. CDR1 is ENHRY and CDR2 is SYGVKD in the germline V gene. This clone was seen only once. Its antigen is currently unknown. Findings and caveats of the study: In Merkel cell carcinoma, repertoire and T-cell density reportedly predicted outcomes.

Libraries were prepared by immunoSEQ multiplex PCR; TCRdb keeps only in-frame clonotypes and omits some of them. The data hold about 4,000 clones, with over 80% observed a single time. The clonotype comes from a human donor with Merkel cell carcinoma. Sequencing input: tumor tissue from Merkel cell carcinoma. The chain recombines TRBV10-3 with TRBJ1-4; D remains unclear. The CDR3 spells CAIRGTNEKLFF. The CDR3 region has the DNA TGTGCCATCAGGGGAACTAATGAAAAACTGTTTTTT.